These 6 T cell receptor beta chains share one sample of origin, sequenced in a study of CD8 T cells in ankylosing spondylitis. Using its own MiXCR run on the 5' RACE reads, TCRdb lists one record per CDR3 protein. The table has 200,000 to 250,000 distinct CDR3 sequences, approximately 10% seen once; the top ten hold about 20%. The material sequenced was blood, either unsorted or a sorted T cell fraction (not recorded which). The origin of the receptors is a male donor with ankylosing spondylitis or in good health (not recorded which).

This chain uses TRBV3-1 with TRBJ2-3; the match to TRBD2 covers 10 bases. Germline CDR1 reads LGHDT; CDR2 reads YNNKEL (reference sequence). With V trimmed by 3 bases and J by 2 bases, 11 bases remained unmatched. This CDR3 region has 18 residues. CDR3 coding DNA: TGTGCCAGCAGCCAGGAACAGCGGGGGGGTCGGTCCACAGATACGCAGTATTTT. Translation gives CASSQEQRGGRSTDTQYF.

Many counts were recorded for this clonotype. V and J are TRBV29-1 and TRBJ2-5; no firm D call. V was clipped by 2 bases and J by 2 bases, with 12 bases between them. Germline V gives CDR1 SQVTM, CDR2 ANQGSEA. The CDR3 runs to 14 residues. CDR3 in DNA: TGCAGCGTTGAACCCGGTATAGGTCAAGAGACCCAGTACTTC. It encodes CSVEPGIGQETQYF. The complete variable domain, with remaining parts taken from reference TRBV29-1 and TRBJ2-5, reads SAVISQKPSRDICQRGTSLTIQCQVDSQVTMMFWYRQQPGQSLTLIATANQGSEATYESGFVIDKFPISRPNLTFSTLTVSNMSPEDSSIYLCSVEPGIGQETQYFGPGTRLLVL.

Regarding this clonotype: A read error may explain this, as a much larger clone is one base away. The V and J genes are TRBV20-1 and TRBJ2-3; possibly TRBD1 for D (5 bases). The CDR3 is made up of 14 amino acids. Per the germline V gene, CDR1 is DFQATT and CDR2 is SNEGSKA (reference sequence). Trimming left V 3 bases short and J 3 bases short, with 13 bases between. The CDR3 bases are TGCAGTGCTAGTCGCCAGGGCCGGACAGATACGCAGTATTTT. Protein product: CSASRQGRTDTQYF.

This clonotype was observed many times. The CDR3 nucleotides are TGCAGTGCGATCAGACAGGGCGACGAGCAGTACTTC. Translated, it gives CSAIRQGDEQYF. The chain has TRBV20-1 and TRBJ2-7; 7 positions agree with TRBD1. CDR3 length: 12 amino acids. Trimming cost V 6 bases and J 5 bases; bases outside gene matches: 7. In germline, CDR1 is DFQATT, CDR2 SNEGSKA (reference sequence).

This clonotype was counted only a few times. The V gene is TRBV15, the J gene TRBJ1-4, with a tentative D call TRBD1 (5 bases). The germline V gene has CDR1 LNHNV and CDR2 YYDKDF (reference sequence). V was pared by 1 base and J by 7 bases, with 16 bases between. The CDR3 totals 16 residues. The CDR3 DNA follows: TGTGCCACCAGCAGAGGAGCTCCGGAAGGGGCTGAAAAACTGTTTTTT. Protein sequence: CATSRGAPEGAEKLFF.

This clonotype was counted many times. The rearrangement joins TRBV10-3 to TRBJ1-2; D gene ambiguous. CDR1 is ENHRY and CDR2 is SYGVKD in the germline V gene. The V end was cut by 0 bases, the J end by 1 base, with 6 bases between. The CDR3 sequence is 14 residues long. The CDR3 protein is CAISESENNYGYTF. The CDR3 DNA reads TGTGCCATCAGTGAGTCGGAAAATAACTATGGCTACACCTTC.